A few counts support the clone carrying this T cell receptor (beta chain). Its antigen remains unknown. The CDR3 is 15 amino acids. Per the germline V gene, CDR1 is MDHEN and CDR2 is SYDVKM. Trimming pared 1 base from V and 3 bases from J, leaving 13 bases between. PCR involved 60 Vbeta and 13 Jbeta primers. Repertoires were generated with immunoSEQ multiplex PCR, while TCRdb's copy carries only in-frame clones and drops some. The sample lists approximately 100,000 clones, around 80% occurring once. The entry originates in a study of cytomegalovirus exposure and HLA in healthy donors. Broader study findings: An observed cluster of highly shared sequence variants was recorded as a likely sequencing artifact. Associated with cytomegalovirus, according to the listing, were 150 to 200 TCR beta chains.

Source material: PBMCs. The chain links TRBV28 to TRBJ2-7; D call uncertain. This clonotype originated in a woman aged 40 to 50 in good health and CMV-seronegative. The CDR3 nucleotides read TGTGCCAGCAGTTTATCCCCTGGGCCCTTCTACGAGCAGTACTTC. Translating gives CASSLSPGPFYEQYF.